The entry below gives a single T cell receptor (beta chain) sequence along with its context. These data belong to a study of blood T cell repertoires in COVID-19. Study-level information: Spain, Italy and the United States supplied samples that represented acute and convalescent COVID-19. From T cells, B-cell-depleted T cells, or PBMCs came the material, which was cDNA or gDNA.

Original methodology: Reference gene primer amplification gave estimated nucleated cell counts. Sequencing was performed with immunoSEQ multiplex PCR; in TCRdb, only in-frame clones are kept and a portion is missing. Clone size and V and J calls were adopted from that table, with D and trimming inferred from the DNA. The data show about 75,000 clones, with more than 75% seen just once and about 21% held by the top ten. The germline CDR1 and CDR2 sequences are SEHNR and FQNEAQ (reference sequence). There are 16 residues in the CDR3. Trimming cost V 7 bases and J 5 bases, with 23 bases left between them.

The chain has TRBV7-9 and TRBJ2-5; maybe TRBD2 (5 bases). The material sequenced was peripheral blood. This sequence originates from a human donor in a cohort sampled during active COVID-19. The CDR3, as DNA: TGTGCCAGCACCACCTGGGGTAGCGCTAGAGAGGAGACCCAGTACTTC. The encoded protein is CASTTWGSAREETQYF.